This T cell receptor (beta chain) stems from a study of T cells in localized non-small cell lung cancer. Study findings and constraints: Prolonged overall survival went with higher T cell density in the blood.

Assay used: immunoSEQ multiplex PCR; TCRdb lists only in-frame clones, some missing. The table has about 730 clones, just over 35% seen once; the top ten hold around a fifth. Of note for this clone: Its antigen is not known.

The germline gives CDR1 SQVTM, CDR2 ANQGSEA. This CDR3 contains 13 residues. Trimming cost V 6 bases and J 8 bases; bases outside gene matches: 4. Sequencing was performed on normal lung tissue next to the tumor, taken before any cancer treatment. The chain recombines TRBV29-1 with TRBJ2-1, with 13 bases fitting TRBD2. The receptor was derived from a man aged 40-75 years with stage II lung adenocarcinoma. CDR3 sequence: CSVGTSGIDEQFF. As DNA, the CDR3 is TGCAGCGTCGGGACTAGCGGGATCGATGAGCAGTTCTTC.